Here is one TCR beta chain with its context. These data are taken from a study of blood T cells in healthy people across ages. A second PCR, run for about 6 to 11 cycles, used a sample-barcoded 5' primer plus a J-beta primer mix. All samples gave at least 2.5 million CDR3-containing paired-end reads. TCRdb fed the 5' RACE reads into MiXCR, producing one record per CDR3 protein. The repertoire holds around 780,000 distinct CDR3 sequences, with more than 55% as singletons. CDR3 length: 13 residues. Germline loops: CDR1 DFQATT, CDR2 SNEGSKA (reference sequence). Approximately 9.7 milliliters was the volume of peripheral blood drawn from each donor.

Input material: blood. This chain joins TRBV20-1 and TRBJ2-5, with D perhaps TRBD2 (7 bases). With the DNA end fitting TRBJ2-7 better, the J assignment may be wrong. The clonotype comes from a man aged 40-55 years in good health. CDR3 sequence reads: CSARVGGRYEQYF. In nucleotides, the CDR3 is TGCAGTGCTAGAGTGGGGGGGCGGTACGAGCAGTACTTC.